This T cell receptor beta chain derives from a study of blood T cell repertoires in COVID-19. The overall study: Spain, Italy and the United States supplied samples that represented acute and convalescent COVID-19.

This clone is a singleton in its sample. Sequencing was performed with immunoSEQ multiplex PCR; in TCRdb, only in-frame clones are kept and a portion is missing. Altogether 210,000 or so clones are present, around 86% being singletons, with the ten largest covering 4.4%. The sequencing sample was made of peripheral blood. The sequence was collected from a man between 50 and 59 years old with acute or convalescent COVID-19.

Here the CDR3 reads CASSLKGCGGQPQHF. The CDR3 coding sequence is TGTGCCAGCAGCCTAAAAGGGTGCGGAGGTCAGCCCCAGCATTTT. The J gene is TRBJ1-5, the V gene TRBV21-1. TRBV21-1 is a listed pseudogene. The CDR3 length is 15 residues.